This entry describes one T cell receptor (beta chain). The data were taken from a study of shared clonotypes between healthy human individuals. In the study's own analysis: Filtering differed, since immunoSEQ gave only junction sequences and no quality scores. Repertoires were generated with immunoSEQ multiplex PCR, while TCRdb's copy carries only in-frame clones and drops some. The D gene and trimming were derived from the DNA, and the V and J assignments and clone size from that table. Of some 2.1 million clones in the sample, 95% were seen once. The receptor was isolated from a man in his late teens or twenties in good health. Input material: naive CD4+ T cells sorted from blood. Subset noted: CD45RA+ positively selected.

CDR3 sequence (DNA): TGCGCCAGCAGCCTAGCGGGAGGGCTATTCACAGATACGCAGTATTTT. Protein sequence: CASSLAGGLFTDTQYF. The chain joins TRBV5-1 to TRBJ2-3, with 12 bases fitting TRBD2. The length of the CDR3 is 16 residues. Germline values: CDR1 SGHRS, CDR2 YFSETQ. The V gene end was trimmed by 4 bases and the J gene end by 2 bases; junction bases not matched to a gene: 5.